This is a list of T cell receptor beta chains from one sample in a study of T cells in Graves' hyperthyroidism and ophthalmopathy. TCRdb processed the multiplex PCR reads anew with MiXCR; each CDR3 protein has one entry. Counted here are 330,000 or so distinct CDR3 sequences, less than 20% occurring once; the ten biggest clones make up 39%. The specimen sequenced was blood. These receptors originate from a man aged 50 or older with Graves' ophthalmopathy. Both conserved end residues are part of each CDR3. The D gene is left open where the match is weak. Rows may omit the clone size; those that give it use once, few, many or a size class.

TRBJ1-1 | . | . | TRBV6-1 | TGTGCCAGCACCCTGGGCCCTACTCGGGCTGAAGCTTTCTTT | CASTLGPTRAEAFF
TRBJ2-7 | many | . | TRBV6-1 | TGTGCCAGCAGTGAAAGGTGGGGTTCCTACGAGCAGTACTTC | CASSERWGSYEQYF
TRBJ1-5 | many | . | TRBV2 | TGTGCCAGCAGTCCCCCACCTGGGGGTGGCAATCAGCCCCAGCATTTT | CASSPPPGGGNQPQHF
TRBJ2-1 | . | . | TRBV27 | TGTGCCAGCGGATTGAGGACCTCCTACAATGAGCAGTTCTTC | CASGLRTSYNEQFF
TRBJ1-4 | . | . | TRBV5-6 | TGTGCCAGCAGCTTGGAAGGAGGAGAAGAAAAACTGTTTTTT | CASSLEGGEEKLFF
TRBJ1-1 | many | . | TRBV5-1 | TGCGCCAGCAGCTTGGCCAAGGGGGGTGTGGACACTGAAGCTTTCTTT | CASSLAKGGVDTEAFF
TRBJ2-5 | many | . | TRBV4-1 | TGCGCCAGCAGCCAAACCAGGGACACTAGAGAGACCCAGTACTTC | CASSQTRDTRETQYF
TRBJ2-5 | many | . | TRBV11-1 | TGTGCCAGCAGCCTCCACAGGGAGCAGACCCAGTACTTC | CASSLHREQTQYF
TRBJ2-3 | many | . | TRBV30 | TGTGCCTTGGCCCCTGCAAATTGGGATACGCAGTATTTT | CALAPANWDTQYF
TRBJ1-1 | many | . | TRBV12-3/TRBV12-4 | TGTGCCAGCAGTTTGGCAGGGGCGAACACTGAAGCTTTCTTT | CASSLAGANTEAFF
TRBJ2-5 | many | TRBD2 | TRBV15 | TGTGCCACCAGCAGAGAAACAGCTAGCGGGAGCGATGAGACCCAGTACTTC | CATSRETASGSDETQYF
TRBJ2-7 | . | TRBD2 | TRBV15 | TGTGCCACCAGCAGAGATTTTCGCGGGAGAGAGCAGTACTTC | CATSRDFRGREQYF
TRBJ2-1 | . | TRBD2 | TRBV7-9 | TGTGCCAGCAGCATTAGCGGGAGGGCCCTCTACAATGAGCAGTTCTTC | CASSISGRALYNEQFF
TRBJ2-7 | many | TRBD1 | TRBV14 | TGTGCCAGCAGCCCGGGGACAGGCCGTCTCTACGAGCAGTACTTC | CASSPGTGRLYEQYF
TRBJ2-6 | few | . | TRBV19 | TGTGCCAGTACTTCCCTGGGTCCTTCTGGGGCCAACGTCCTGACTTTC | CASTSLGPSGANVLTF
TRBJ2-1 | . | TRBD2 | TRBV19 | TGTGCCAGTAGTGTTTCAGGGACTAGCGGCTACAATGAGCAGTTCTTC | CASSVSGTSGYNEQFF
TRBJ2-4 | . | TRBD2 | TRBV27 | TGTGCCAGCAGCCAAGCGGGATCCAAAAACATTCAGTACTTC | CASSQAGSKNIQYF
TRBJ2-5 | . | . | TRBV28 | TGTGCCAGCAGCCCCAGTTTGTTGGGAAGACAAGAGACCCAGTACTTC | CASSPSLLGRQETQYF
TRBJ2-1 | many | TRBD1 | TRBV11-3 | TGTGCCAGCAGCCTAGGACAGGGGGGATACAATGAGCAGTTCTTC | CASSLGQGGYNEQFF
TRBJ2-2 | many | . | TRBV20-1 | TGCAGTGCTAGTGGAGGGACCGGGGAGCTGTTTTTT | CSASGGTGELFF